A single T cell receptor (beta chain) is shown here with its context. The entry originates in a study of T cells in localized non-small cell lung cancer. Assay: immunoSEQ multiplex PCR; the TCRdb copy retains only in-frame clones and omits some. The sample has roughly 48,000 clones, 60% to 80% seen once. The source is a man aged 40 to 70 with stage I squamous cell lung carcinoma. The material sequenced was peripheral blood, taken before any cancer treatment.

DNA for the CDR3: TGTGCCAGCAGCCAATCGAGGGGGCTGGGAGAGACCCAGTACTTC. Translated, it gives CASSQSRGLGETQYF. The rearrangement links TRBV16 to TRBJ2-5; 7 bases line up with TRBD1. Germline V gives CDR1 KGHSY, CDR2 FQNENV. CDR3 size: 15 residues. V lost 0 bases to trimming and J lost 4 bases; unmatched junction nucleotides: 5. The entire variable domain, with the rest obtained from reference TRBV16 and TRBJ2-5, is as follows: GEEVAQTPKHLVRGEGQKAKLYCAPIKGHSYVFWYQQVLKNEFKFLISFQNENVFDETGMPKERFSAKCLPNSPCSLEIQATKLEDSAVYFCASSQSRGLGETQYFGPGTRLLVL.